This TCR beta chain originates from a study of T cell responses to AZD1222 COVID-19 vaccine. V lost 5 bases and J 3 bases, leaving 13 bases between the germline ends. Per germline, CDR1 LNHDA and CDR2 SQIVND (reference sequence). This CDR3 is built from 14 residues. Clones were read by immunoSEQ multiplex PCR, and TCRdb kept only the in-frame ones, dropping some. Of 110,000 to 150,000 clones listed, around 90% are singletons. Here the sequenced sample was peripheral blood, taken on day 0 of AZD1222 vaccination. The V and J genes are TRBV19 and TRBJ1-2; D not certain. The source of this sequence is an adult in good health. This CDR3 reads CASSFQEEHYGYTF. CDR3 bases: TGTGCCAGTAGTTTCCAAGAAGAGCACTATGGCTACACCTTC.